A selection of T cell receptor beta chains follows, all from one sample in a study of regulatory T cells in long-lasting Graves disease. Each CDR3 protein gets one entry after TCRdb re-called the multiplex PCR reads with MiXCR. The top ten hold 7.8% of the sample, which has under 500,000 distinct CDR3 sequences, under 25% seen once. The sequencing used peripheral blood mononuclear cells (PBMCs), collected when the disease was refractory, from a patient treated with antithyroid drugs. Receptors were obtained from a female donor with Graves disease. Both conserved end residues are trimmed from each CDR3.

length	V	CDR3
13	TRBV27	ASSPLRGHSTEAF
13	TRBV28	ASSPPPTGRETQY
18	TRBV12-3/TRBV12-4	ASSLAPTSGTLRGQETQY
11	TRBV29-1	SVEGKGTSGYT
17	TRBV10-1	ASSEPSAGGSSSYNEQF
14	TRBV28	ASSLYRGAGYNEQF
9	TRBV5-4	ASSFAETQY
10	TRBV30	AWSVPIDTQY
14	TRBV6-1	ASSNKGGLNTGELF
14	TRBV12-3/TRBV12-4	ASSSGVAGREETQY
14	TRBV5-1	ASSFQRESSYNGQF
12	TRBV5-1	ASSGPKPTGELF